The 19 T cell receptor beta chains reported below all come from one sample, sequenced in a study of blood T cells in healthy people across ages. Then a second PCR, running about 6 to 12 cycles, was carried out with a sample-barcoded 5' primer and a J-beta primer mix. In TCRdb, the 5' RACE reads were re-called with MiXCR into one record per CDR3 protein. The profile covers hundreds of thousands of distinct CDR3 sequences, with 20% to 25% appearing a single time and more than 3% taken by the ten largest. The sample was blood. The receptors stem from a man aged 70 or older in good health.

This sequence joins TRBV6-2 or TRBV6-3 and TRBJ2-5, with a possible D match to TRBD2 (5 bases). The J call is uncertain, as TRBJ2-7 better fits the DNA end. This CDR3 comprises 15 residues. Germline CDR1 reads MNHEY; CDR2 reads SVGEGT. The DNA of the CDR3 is TGTGCCAGCAGTGGCTGGACTGTAACGTCCTACGAGCAGTACTTC. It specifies CASSGWTVTSYEQYF.

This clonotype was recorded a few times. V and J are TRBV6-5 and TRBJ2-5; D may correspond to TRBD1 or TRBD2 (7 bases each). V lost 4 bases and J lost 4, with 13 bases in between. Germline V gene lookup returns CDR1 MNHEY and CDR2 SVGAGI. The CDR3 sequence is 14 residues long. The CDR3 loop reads CASSSQGGGETQYF. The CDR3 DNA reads TGTGCCAGCAGTTCTCAGGGGGGGGGAGAGACCCAGTACTTC.

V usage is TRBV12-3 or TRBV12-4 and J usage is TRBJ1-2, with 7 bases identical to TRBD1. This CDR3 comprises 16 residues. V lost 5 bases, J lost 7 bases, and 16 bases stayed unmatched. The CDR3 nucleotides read TGTGCCAGCAGTCCCGTCGGACAGGATTGGGTTGGTGGCTACACCTTC. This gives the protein CASSPVGQDWVGGYTF.

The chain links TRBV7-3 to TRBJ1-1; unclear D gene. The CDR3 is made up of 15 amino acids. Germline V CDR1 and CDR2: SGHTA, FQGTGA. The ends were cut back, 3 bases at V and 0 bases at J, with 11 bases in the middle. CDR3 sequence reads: CASSLYGALNTEAFF. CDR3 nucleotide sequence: TGTGCCAGCAGCTTGTACGGAGCATTGAACACTGAAGCTTTCTTT.

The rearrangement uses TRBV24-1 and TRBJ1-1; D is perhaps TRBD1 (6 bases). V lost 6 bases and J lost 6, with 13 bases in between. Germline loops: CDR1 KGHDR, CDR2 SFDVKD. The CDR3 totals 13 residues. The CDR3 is CATSTGTSSEAFF. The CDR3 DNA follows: TGTGCCACCAGTACAGGGACTAGCTCTGAAGCTTTCTTT.

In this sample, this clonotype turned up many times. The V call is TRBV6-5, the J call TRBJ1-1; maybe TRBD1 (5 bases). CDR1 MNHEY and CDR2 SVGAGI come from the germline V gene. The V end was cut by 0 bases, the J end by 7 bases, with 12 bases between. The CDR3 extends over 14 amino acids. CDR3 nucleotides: TGTGCCAGCAGTTACTCTCGGGGGTTAGGTGAAGCTTTCTTT. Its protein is CASSYSRGLGEAFF.

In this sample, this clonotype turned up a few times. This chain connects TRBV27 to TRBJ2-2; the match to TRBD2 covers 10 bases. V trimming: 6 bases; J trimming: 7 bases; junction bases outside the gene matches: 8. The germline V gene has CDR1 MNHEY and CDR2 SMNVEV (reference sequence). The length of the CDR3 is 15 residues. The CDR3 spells CASRGATSGHGELFF. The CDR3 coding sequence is TGTGCCAGCAGGGGTGCGACTAGCGGGCACGGGGAGCTGTTTTTT.

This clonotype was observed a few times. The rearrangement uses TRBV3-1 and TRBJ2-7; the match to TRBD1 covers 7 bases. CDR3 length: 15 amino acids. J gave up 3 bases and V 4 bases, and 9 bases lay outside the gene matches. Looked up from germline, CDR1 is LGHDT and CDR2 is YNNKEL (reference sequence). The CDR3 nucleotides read TGTGCCAGCAGCCCCCACAGGGGTTCTGACTACGAGCAGTACTTC. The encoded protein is CASSPHRGSDYEQYF.

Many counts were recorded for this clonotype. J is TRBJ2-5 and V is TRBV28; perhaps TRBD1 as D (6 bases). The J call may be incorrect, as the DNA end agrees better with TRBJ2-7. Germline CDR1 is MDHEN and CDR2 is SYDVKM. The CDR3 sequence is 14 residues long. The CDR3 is CASSLSNRDNEQYF. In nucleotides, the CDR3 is TGTGCCAGCAGTTTAAGCAACAGGGACAACGAGCAGTACTTC.

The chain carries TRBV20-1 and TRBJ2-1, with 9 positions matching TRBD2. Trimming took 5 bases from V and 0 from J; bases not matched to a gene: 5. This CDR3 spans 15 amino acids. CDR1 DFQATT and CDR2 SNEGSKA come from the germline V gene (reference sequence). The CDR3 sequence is CSALISGSSYNEQFF. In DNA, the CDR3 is TGCAGTGCTCTGATTAGCGGGAGCTCCTACAATGAGCAGTTCTTC.

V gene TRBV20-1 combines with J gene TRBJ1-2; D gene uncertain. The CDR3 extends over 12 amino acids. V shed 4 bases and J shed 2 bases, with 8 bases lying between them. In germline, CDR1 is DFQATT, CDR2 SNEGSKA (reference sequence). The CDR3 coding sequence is TGCAGTGCTACCCTCCCCAACTATGGCTACACCTTC. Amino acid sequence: CSATLPNYGYTF.

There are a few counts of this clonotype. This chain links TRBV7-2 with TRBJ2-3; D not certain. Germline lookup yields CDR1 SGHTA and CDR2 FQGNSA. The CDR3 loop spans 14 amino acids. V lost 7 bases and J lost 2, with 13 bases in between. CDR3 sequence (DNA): TGTGCCAGCACCCTTAACGGTCACACAGATACGCAGTATTTT. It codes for CASTLNGHTDTQYF. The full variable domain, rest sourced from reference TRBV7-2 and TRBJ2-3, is GAGVSQSPSNKVTEKGKDVELRCDPISGHTALYWYRQSLGQGLEFLIYFQGNSAPDKSGLPSDRFSAERTGGSVSTLTIQRTQQEDSAVYLCASTLNGHTDTQYFGPGTRLTVL.

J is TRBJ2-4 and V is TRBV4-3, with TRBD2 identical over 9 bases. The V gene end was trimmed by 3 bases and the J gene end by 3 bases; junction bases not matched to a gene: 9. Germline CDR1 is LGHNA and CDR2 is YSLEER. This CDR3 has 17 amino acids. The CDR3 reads CASSHVWREGFKNIQYF. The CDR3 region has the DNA TGCGCCAGCAGCCATGTCTGGCGGGAGGGATTCAAAAACATTCAGTACTTC.

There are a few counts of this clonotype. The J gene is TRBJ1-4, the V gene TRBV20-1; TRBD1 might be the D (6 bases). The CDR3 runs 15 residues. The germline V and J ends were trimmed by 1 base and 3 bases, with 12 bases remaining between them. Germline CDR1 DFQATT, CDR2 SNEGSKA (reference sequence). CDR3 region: CSARARGIANEKLFF. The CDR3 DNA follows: TGCAGTGCTAGAGCCAGGGGCATAGCTAATGAAAAACTGTTTTTT.

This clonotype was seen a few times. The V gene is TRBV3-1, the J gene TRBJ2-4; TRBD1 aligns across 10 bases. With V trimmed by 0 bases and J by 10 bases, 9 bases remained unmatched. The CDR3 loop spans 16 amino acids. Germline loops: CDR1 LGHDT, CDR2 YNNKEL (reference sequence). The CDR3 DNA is TGTGCCAGCAGCCAAGATGGACAGGGGGTCCCACGGATTCAGTACTTC. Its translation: CASSQDGQGVPRIQYF.

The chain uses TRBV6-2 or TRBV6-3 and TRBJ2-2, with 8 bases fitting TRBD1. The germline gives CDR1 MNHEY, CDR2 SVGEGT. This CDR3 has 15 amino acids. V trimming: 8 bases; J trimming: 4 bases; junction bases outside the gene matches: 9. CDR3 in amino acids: CASVPGGAGTGELFF. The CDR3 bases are TGTGCCAGCGTACCAGGGGGCGCCGGCACCGGGGAGCTGTTTTTT.

The CDR3 loop reads CSAFIGTSGSMETQYF. The CDR3, as DNA: TGCAGTGCATTCATCGGGACTAGCGGGAGTATGGAGACCCAGTACTTC. The rearrangement uses TRBV20-1 and TRBJ2-5; 14 bases fit TRBD2. Per the germline V gene, CDR1 is DFQATT and CDR2 is SNEGSKA (reference sequence). This CDR3 is 16 amino acids long. V lost 6 bases, J lost 5 bases, and 11 bases stayed unmatched.

The CDR3: CSASSSGGPYNEQFF. DNA of the CDR3: TGCAGTGCTAGTTCTTCGGGAGGCCCCTACAATGAGCAGTTCTTC. This chain links TRBV20-1 with TRBJ2-1, with 7 bases that match TRBD2. CDR3 length equals 15 residues. Germline lookup yields CDR1 DFQATT and CDR2 SNEGSKA (reference sequence). Trimming took 3 bases from V and 2 from J; bases not matched to a gene: 7.

The CDR3 nucleotides are TGTGCCAGCAGTTTCAGGCGACTAGCTGTCTACGAGCAGTACTTC. Translating gives CASSFRRLAVYEQYF. This chain joins TRBV6-2 or TRBV6-3 and TRBJ2-7; 7 bases align to TRBD2. CDR1 is MNHEY and CDR2 is SVGEGT in the germline V gene. Trimming cost V 4 bases and J 3 bases; bases outside gene matches: 9. This CDR3 is 15 amino acids long.